This entry features one T cell receptor beta chain sequence. Expressed TCRB transcripts were sequenced, since all the RNA that had been isolated was reverse transcribed. Libraries were prepared by immunoSEQ multiplex PCR; TCRdb keeps only in-frame clonotypes and omits some of them. The sample records roughly 380,000 clones, about 20% being singletons. This CDR3 has 15 amino acids. Trimming took off 6 bases at V and 1 base at J, with 15 bases between the two ends. Looked up from germline, CDR1 is SGHTA and CDR2 is FQGNSA. The data were taken from a study of beta chain features in type 1 diabetes. The J gene is TRBJ2-5, the V gene TRBV7-2; D gene unclear. This TCR was sampled from a woman aged 18-35 years in good health. The sample consisted of naive CD4+ T cells from blood. The CDR3 spells CASSYSPSTQETQYF. CDR3 nucleotide sequence: TGTGCCAGCAGTTATTCCCCCAGTACCCAAGAGACCCAGTACTTC.